This T cell receptor (beta chain) was obtained from a study of blood T cell repertoires in COVID-19. Across the study: COVID-19 samples, acute and convalescent, were from the United States, Italy and Spain.

Original processing methods: Estimation of nucleated cell counts was performed using reference gene primer amplification. Sequenced by immunoSEQ multiplex PCR; TCRdb stores in-frame clones only, minus some. That table is the source of V, J and clone size, and D and trimming were worked out from the DNA. Of tens of thousands of clones detected, less than 90% appear once; the ten largest clones hold 7.4%. The V and J ends lost 0 bases and 6 bases respectively, with 15 bases between them. The CDR3 runs 16 residues. Per germline, CDR1 LGHNA and CDR2 YSLEER. J is TRBJ2-1 and V is TRBV4-3; a possible D gene is TRBD1 (5 bases). What was sequenced was peripheral blood. The receptor's source is a man in his sixties with active COVID-19. The DNA of the CDR3 is TGCGCCAGCAGCCAAGATAATGCCAGGGCACTCAATGAGCAGTTCTTC. This gives the protein CASSQDNARALNEQFF.